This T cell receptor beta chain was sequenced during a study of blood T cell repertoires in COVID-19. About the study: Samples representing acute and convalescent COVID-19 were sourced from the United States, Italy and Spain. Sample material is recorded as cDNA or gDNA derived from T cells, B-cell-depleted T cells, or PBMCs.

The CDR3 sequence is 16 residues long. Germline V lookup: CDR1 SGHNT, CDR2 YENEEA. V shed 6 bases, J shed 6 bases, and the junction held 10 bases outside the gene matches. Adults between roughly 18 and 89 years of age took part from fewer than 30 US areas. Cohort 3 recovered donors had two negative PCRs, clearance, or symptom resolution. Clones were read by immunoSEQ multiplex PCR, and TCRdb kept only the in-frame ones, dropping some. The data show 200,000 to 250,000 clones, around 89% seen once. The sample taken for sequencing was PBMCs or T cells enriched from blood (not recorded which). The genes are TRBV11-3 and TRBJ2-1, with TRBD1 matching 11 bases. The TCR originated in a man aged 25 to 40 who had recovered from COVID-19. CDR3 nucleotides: TGTGCCAGCAGTTCCCGTGGGACAGGGGGTTTCAATGAGCAGTTCTTC. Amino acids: CASSSRGTGGFNEQFF. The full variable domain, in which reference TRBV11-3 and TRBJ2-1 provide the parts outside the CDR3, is EAGVVQSPRYKIIEKKQPVAFWCNPISGHNTLYWYLQNLGQGPELLIRYENEEAVDDSQLPKDRFSAERLKGVDSTLKIQPAELGDSAVYLCASSSRGTGGFNEQFFGPGTRLTVL.